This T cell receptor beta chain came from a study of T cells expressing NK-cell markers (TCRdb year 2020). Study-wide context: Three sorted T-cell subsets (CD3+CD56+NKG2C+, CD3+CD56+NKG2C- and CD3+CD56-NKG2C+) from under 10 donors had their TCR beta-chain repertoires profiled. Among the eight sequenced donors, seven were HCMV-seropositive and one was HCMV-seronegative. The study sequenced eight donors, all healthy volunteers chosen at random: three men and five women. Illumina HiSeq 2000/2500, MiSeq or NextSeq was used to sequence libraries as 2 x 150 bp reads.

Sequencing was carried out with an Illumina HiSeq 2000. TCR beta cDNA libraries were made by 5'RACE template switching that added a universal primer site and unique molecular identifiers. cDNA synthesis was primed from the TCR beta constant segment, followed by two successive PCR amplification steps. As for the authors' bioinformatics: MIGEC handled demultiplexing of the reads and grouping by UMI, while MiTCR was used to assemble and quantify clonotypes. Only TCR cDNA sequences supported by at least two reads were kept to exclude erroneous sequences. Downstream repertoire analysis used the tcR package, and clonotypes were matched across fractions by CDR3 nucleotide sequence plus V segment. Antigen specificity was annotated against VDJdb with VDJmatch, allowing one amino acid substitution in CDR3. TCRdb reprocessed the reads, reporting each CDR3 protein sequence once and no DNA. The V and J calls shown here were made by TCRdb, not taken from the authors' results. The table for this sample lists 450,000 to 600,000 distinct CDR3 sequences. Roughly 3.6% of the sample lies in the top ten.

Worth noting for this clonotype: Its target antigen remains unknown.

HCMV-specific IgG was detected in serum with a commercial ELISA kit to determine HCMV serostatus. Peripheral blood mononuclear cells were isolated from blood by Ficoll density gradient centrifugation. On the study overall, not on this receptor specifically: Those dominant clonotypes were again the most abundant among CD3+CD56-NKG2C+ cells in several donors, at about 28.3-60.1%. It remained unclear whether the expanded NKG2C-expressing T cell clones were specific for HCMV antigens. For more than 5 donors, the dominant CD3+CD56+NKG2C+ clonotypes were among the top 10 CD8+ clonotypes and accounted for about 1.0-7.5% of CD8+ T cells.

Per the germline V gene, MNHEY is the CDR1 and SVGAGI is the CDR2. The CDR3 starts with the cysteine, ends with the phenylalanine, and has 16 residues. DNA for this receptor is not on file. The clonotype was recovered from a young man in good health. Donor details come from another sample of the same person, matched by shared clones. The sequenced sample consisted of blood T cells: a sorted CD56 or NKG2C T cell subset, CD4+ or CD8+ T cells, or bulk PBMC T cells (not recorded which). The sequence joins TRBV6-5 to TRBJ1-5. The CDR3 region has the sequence CASSYSLWERNQPQHF.